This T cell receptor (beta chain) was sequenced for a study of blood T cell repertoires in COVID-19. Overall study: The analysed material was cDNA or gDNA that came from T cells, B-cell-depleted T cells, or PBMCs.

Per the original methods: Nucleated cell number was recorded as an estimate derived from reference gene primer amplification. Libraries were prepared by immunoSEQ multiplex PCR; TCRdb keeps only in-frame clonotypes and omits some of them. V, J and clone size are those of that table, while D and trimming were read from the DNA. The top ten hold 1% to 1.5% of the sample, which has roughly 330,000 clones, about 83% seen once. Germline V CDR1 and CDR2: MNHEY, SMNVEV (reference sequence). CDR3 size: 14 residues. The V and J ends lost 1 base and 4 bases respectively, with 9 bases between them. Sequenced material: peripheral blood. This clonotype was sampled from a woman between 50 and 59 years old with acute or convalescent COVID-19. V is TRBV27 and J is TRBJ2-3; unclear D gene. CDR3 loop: CASSLLAPPDTQYF. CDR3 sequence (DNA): TGTGCCAGCAGTTTATTGGCCCCTCCAGATACGCAGTATTTT.